These 29 T cell receptor beta chains share one sample of origin, sequenced in a study of identical twins. TCRdb used MiXCR to reprocess the 5' RACE reads, holding one entry per CDR3 protein. The sample carries 400,000 to 550,000 distinct CDR3 sequences, approximately 25% recorded once. These data were likewise used in another study, on T cells expressing NK-cell markers.

The sequenced material came from CD4+ T cells sorted from blood. All receptors derive from a woman aged 18-29 years in good health.

This clonotype was seen a few times. V and J are TRBV5-1 and TRBJ2-1; 9 positions agree with TRBD1. The germline gives CDR1 SGHRS, CDR2 YFSETQ. With V trimmed by 0 bases and J by 7 bases, 5 bases remained unmatched. The CDR3 sequence is 15 residues long. The CDR3 nucleotides read TGCGCCAGCAGCTTGGACGGGACAGGGAGGAATGAGCAGTTCTTC. Its protein product is CASSLDGTGRNEQFF.

This clonotype has just a few counts. The chain couples TRBV6-2 or TRBV6-3 to TRBJ2-4, with a tentative D call TRBD1 (6 bases). Trimming removed 7 bases from V and 7 bases from J, with 14 bases in between. Germline V lookup: CDR1 MNHEY, CDR2 SVGEGT. This CDR3 comprises 13 residues. The CDR3 reads CASTMHQGNIQYF. The DNA for the CDR3 is TGTGCCAGCACCATGCACCAGGGGAACATTCAGTACTTC.

The chain is built from TRBV24-1 and TRBJ2-3; D possibly corresponds to TRBD2 (5 bases). This CDR3 comprises 13 residues. With 9 bases removed from V and 0 bases from J, the gap between germline ends came to 9 bases. Germline loops: CDR1 KGHDR, CDR2 SFDVKD. The CDR3 DNA reads TGTGCCACCCGCGGGCGAAGCACAGATACGCAGTATTTT. Protein: CATRGRSTDTQYF.

The rearrangement joins TRBV4-3 to TRBJ2-2; D not certain. Germline lookup yields CDR1 LGHNA and CDR2 YSLEER. Trimming took 1 base from V and 6 from J, leaving 12 bases between them. This CDR3 contains 15 residues. CDR3 DNA sequence: TGCGCCAGCAGCCAAGTGAGGAGTGATTCCGGGGAGCTGTTTTTT. Translating it yields CASSQVRSDSGELFF.

The genes are TRBV28 and TRBJ2-3; 7 bases are shared with TRBD1. V dropped 5 bases and J dropped 2; count of bases not matched to a gene: 13. The CDR3 contains 17 residues. Germline CDR1 MDHEN, CDR2 SYDVKM. CDR3 DNA: TGTGCCAGCAGTCCCCTTGGTGAGGGGGCCTTCACAGATACGCAGTATTTT. Amino acid sequence: CASSPLGEGAFTDTQYF.

This clonotype appeared a few times. This chain links TRBV25-1 with TRBJ2-5; 9 bases are a match to TRBD1. Trimming removed 5 bases from V and 4 bases from J; junction bases left unmatched: 11. The CDR3 sequence is 16 residues long. Germline assignment: CDR1 MGHDK and CDR2 SYGVNS. CDR3 coding DNA: TGTGCCAGCAGTCCTGGGGGGACAGGGTCTACAGAGACCCAGTACTTC. The encoded protein is CASSPGGTGSTETQYF.

The chain recombines TRBV12-3 or TRBV12-4 with TRBJ1-1, with unresolved D. The V end lost 2 bases, the J end lost 7 bases, and 11 bases lay between the germline ends. The CDR3 runs 13 residues. This CDR3 reads CASSLLEGDEAFF. In nucleotides, the CDR3 is TGTGCCAGCAGTTTACTGGAGGGAGATGAAGCTTTCTTT.

This clonotype was picked up a small number of times. This sequence joins TRBV3-1 and TRBJ1-1, with D unresolved. Between the trimmed V and J ends, which lost 1 base and 9 bases, there was a span of 15 bases. The length of the CDR3 is 14 residues. Germline assignment: CDR1 LGHDT and CDR2 YNNKEL (reference sequence). CDR3 residues: CASSQGGGLRQAFF. Written as DNA, the CDR3 is TGTGCCAGCAGCCAAGGGGGAGGACTTAGGCAAGCTTTCTTT.

This chain joins TRBV6-1 and TRBJ1-3; D is undetermined. Germline lookup yields CDR1 MNHNS and CDR2 SASEGT. The CDR3 is 16 residues long. Trimming took 6 bases from V and 4 from J, leaving 19 bases between them. CDR3 DNA: TGTGCCAGCAGGCCCGGTCCCCCCTTACGGGGAAACACCATATATTTT. Translated: CASRPGPPLRGNTIYF.

J is TRBJ1-3 and V is TRBV20-1; weak D call: TRBD1 (5 bases). The germline V gene has CDR1 DFQATT and CDR2 SNEGSKA (reference sequence). V was shortened by 5 bases and J by 4 bases, with 12 bases between the two germline ends. The CDR3 is 13 residues long. CDR3 region: CSARLTAGNTIYF. Here the CDR3 DNA reads TGCAGTGCTCGCCTGACAGCCGGAAACACCATATATTTT.

In its sample, this clonotype was seen many times. This sequence joins TRBV5-1 and TRBJ2-3; 10 bases are a match to TRBD1. The ends lost 4 bases at V and 4 bases at J; junction bases unmatched: 3. Germline V lookup: CDR1 SGHRS, CDR2 YFSETQ. The CDR3 runs to 14 residues. CDR3 loop: CASSVDRGSDTQYF. The CDR3 DNA reads TGCGCCAGCAGCGTGGACAGGGGGTCAGATACGCAGTATTTT.

This clonotype has only a few counts. V gene TRBV21-1 combines with J gene TRBJ2-7. TRBV21-1 is a pseudogene. CDR3 length equals 14 residues. CDR3 loop: CASSSNECGYEQYF. For the CDR3, the DNA is TGTGCCAGCAGCAGTAACGAATGCGGCTACGAGCAGTACTTC.

V and J are TRBV20-1 and TRBJ2-3; D might be TRBD1 (6 bases). V was clipped by 3 bases and J by 6 bases, with 13 bases between them. Germline V gene sequence: CDR1 DFQATT, CDR2 SNEGSKA (reference sequence). This CDR3 spans 13 amino acids. CDR3 nucleotides: TGCAGTGCTAGGCGACCGCAGGGGGATACGCAGTATTTT. It translates to CSARRPQGDTQYF.

The chain carries TRBV30 and TRBJ2-3; D gene ambiguous. CDR1 and CDR2 (germline): GTSNPN, SVGIG (reference sequence). This CDR3 has 12 residues. The germline V and J ends were trimmed by 3 bases and 6 bases, with 10 bases remaining between them. CDR3 residues: CAWRPERDTQYF. The CDR3 nucleotides are TGTGCCTGGAGGCCGGAACGTGATACGCAGTATTTT.

This sequence joins TRBV29-1 and TRBJ2-7, with a tentative D call TRBD1 (5 bases). The CDR3 is 14 residues long. Trimming took off 6 bases at V and 3 bases at J, with 18 bases between the two ends. Per the germline V gene, CDR1 is SQVTM and CDR2 is ANQGSEA. CDR3 nucleotides: TGCAGCGTCCTCAAAGGGGCAGATTACTACGAGCAGTACTTC. Its protein is CSVLKGADYYEQYF.

J is TRBJ1-6 and V is TRBV3-1, with no clear D. The V end lost 3 bases, the J end lost 0 bases, and 12 bases lay between the germline ends. CDR1 and CDR2 from the germline V gene are LGHDT and YNNKEL (reference sequence). The CDR3 totals 17 residues. Here the CDR3 reads CASSQTSGYSYNSPLHF. CDR3 nucleotides: TGTGCCAGCAGCCAGACATCGGGATACTCCTATAATTCACCCCTCCACTTT.

The rearrangement uses TRBV7-9 and TRBJ2-3; 10 bases are shared with TRBD2. CDR1 and CDR2 from the germline V gene are SEHNR and FQNEAQ (reference sequence). The CDR3 has 17 residues. With V trimmed by 1 base and J by 6 bases, 10 bases remained unmatched. The DNA of the CDR3 is TGTGCCAGCAGCTTAGAGGTCGCTAGCGGGAGATCGGATACGCAGTATTTT. Its protein product is CASSLEVASGRSDTQYF.

In this sample, this clonotype turned up a few times. The chain combines TRBV9 with TRBJ2-7, with D unclear. Germline CDR1 is SGDLS and CDR2 is YYNGEE. The CDR3 loop spans 16 amino acids. V was cut by 4 bases and J by 2 bases, with 19 bases left in between. CDR3 sequence (DNA): TGTGCCAGCAGCCCCCATCTTGGCTTCGGAGCCTACGAGCAGTACTTC. It is translated as CASSPHLGFGAYEQYF.

This clonotype was seen a handful of times. The chain uses TRBV20-1 and TRBJ2-2; D perhaps matches TRBD2 (5 bases). V lost 3 bases, J lost 6 bases, and 14 bases lay in between. This CDR3 is built from 14 residues. Germline CDR1 DFQATT, CDR2 SNEGSKA (reference sequence). CDR3 in amino acids: CSARARGKSGELFF. CDR3 bases: TGCAGTGCTAGGGCCCGGGGAAAGTCCGGGGAGCTGTTTTTT.

The V and J genes are TRBV6-2 or TRBV6-3 and TRBJ2-7, with 8 bases aligning to TRBD2. V was clipped by 8 bases and J by 4 bases; unmatched bases: 7. Germline V CDR1 and CDR2: MNHEY, SVGEGT. The CDR3 consists of 13 residues. The CDR3 is CASFPSGSYEQYF. The CDR3 DNA reads as TGTGCCAGCTTTCCGAGCGGGAGTTACGAGCAGTACTTC.

V is TRBV13 and J is TRBJ2-1; 7 positions match TRBD2. The germline gives CDR1 PRHDT, CDR2 FYEKMQ (reference sequence). The V gene end was trimmed by 2 bases and the J gene end by 6 bases; junction bases not matched to a gene: 7. This CDR3 spans 15 amino acids. CDR3 residues: CASSLLAEAPNEQFF. The CDR3 DNA follows: TGTGCCAGCAGCTTACTAGCGGAAGCCCCCAATGAGCAGTTCTTC.

The chain combines TRBV4-2 with TRBJ1-1; 10 bases line up with TRBD1. This CDR3 has 15 residues. With 1 base clipped from V and 7 bases from J, the junction kept 6 bases outside the gene matches. The germline gives CDR1 LGHNA, CDR2 YNFKEQ. The CDR3 loop reads CASSQADRGLGEAFF. CDR3 coding DNA: TGTGCCAGCAGCCAAGCCGACAGGGGGCTCGGTGAAGCTTTCTTT.

This rearrangement joins TRBV12-3 or TRBV12-4 to TRBJ1-1; D is uncertain. Between the trimmed V and J ends, which lost 3 bases and 6 bases, there was a span of 11 bases. The CDR3 is 13 residues long. The CDR3 DNA follows: TGTGCCAGCAGTTTCTCGGGCAGCCCTGAAGCTTTCTTT. Amino acids: CASSFSGSPEAFF.

The chain carries TRBV7-9 and TRBJ1-5; 8 bases align to TRBD1. Germline CDR1 and CDR2: SEHNR and FQNEAQ (reference sequence). The CDR3 has 16 amino acids. V shed 4 bases, J shed 2 bases, and the junction held 7 bases outside the gene matches. The CDR3 bases are TGTGCCAGCAGCTCAAGCGGGACAGGAGGCAATCAGCCCCAGCATTTT. The encoded protein is CASSSSGTGGNQPQHF.

This clonotype was seen a handful of times. The rearrangement uses TRBV7-9 and TRBJ2-7; no clear D gene. Between the trimmed V and J ends, which lost 1 base and 6 bases, there was a span of 13 bases. CDR3 size: 14 residues. The germline CDR1 and CDR2 sequences are SEHNR and FQNEAQ (reference sequence). The CDR3 nucleotides read TGTGCCAGCAGCTTAGGAGGTCTCGGTCTCGAGCAGTACTTC. This codes for CASSLGGLGLEQYF.

This clonotype has only a few counts. V gene TRBV4-1 combines with J gene TRBJ1-4, with D possibly matching TRBD1 (6 bases). Trimming cost V 1 base and J 5 bases, with 14 bases left between them. CDR3 length: 16 amino acids. Germline V gives CDR1 MGHRA, CDR2 YSYEKL. The CDR3 DNA reads TGCGCCAGCAGCCAAGGCCACAGGGAGACAAATGAAAAACTGTTTTTT. Translated: CASSQGHRETNEKLFF.

V usage is TRBV12-3 or TRBV12-4 and J usage is TRBJ1-1; D ambiguous. V was cut by 3 bases and J by 8 bases, with 10 bases left in between. CDR3 length: 12 amino acids. The CDR3, as DNA: TGTGCCAGCAGTTTCTTGTACTCCGAAGCTTTCTTT. Translation gives CASSFLYSEAFF.

The rearrangement links TRBV12-3 or TRBV12-4 to TRBJ1-1; 7 nucleotides agree with TRBD1. CDR3 length equals 16 residues. V trimming: 4 bases; J trimming: 1 base; junction bases outside the gene matches: 9. The CDR3 region is CASSSQGRGGNTEAFF. The DNA for the CDR3 is TGTGCCAGCAGTTCACAGGGGAGAGGGGGGAACACTGAAGCTTTCTTT.

The sample holds a few counts of this clonotype. The genes are TRBV15 and TRBJ1-2; D uncertain. Germline V gives CDR1 LNHNV, CDR2 YYDKDF (reference sequence). Between the trimmed V and J ends, which lost 0 bases and 3 bases, there was a span of 2 bases. The CDR3 loop spans 12 amino acids. The CDR3 sequence is CATSREDYGYTF. CDR3 bases: TGTGCCACCAGCAGAGAGGACTATGGCTACACCTTC. Variable domain in full (rest from reference TRBV15 and TRBJ1-2): DAMVIQNPRYQVTQFGKPVTLSCSQTLNHNVMYWYQQKSSQAPKLLFHYYDKDFNNEADTPDNFQSRRPNTSFCFLDIRSPGLGDTAMYLCATSREDYGYTFGSGTRLTVV.